This TCR beta chain was captured in a study of OX40 agonist ivuxolimab in advanced cancers. On the study more broadly: Partial responses occurred in three patients (one hepatocellular carcinoma, two cutaneous melanoma).

On this clone: The target antigen is unknown.

Trimming cost V 1 base and J 6 bases, with 17 bases left between them. CDR3 length: 16 residues. CDR1 and CDR2 (germline): SGHAT, FQDESV (reference sequence). Patients were ruled out by autoimmune disease history or systemic immunosuppression. Study-wide results and caveats: Average numbers of expanded clones were greater in CD8+ T cells than in CD4+.

Using immunoSEQ multiplex PCR, the repertoire was profiled, and TCRdb retains in-frame clones only, with some absent. The data hold 25,000 or so clones, with roughly 80% observed a single time. The origin of this receptor is an adult with an advanced solid tumor such as melanoma, head and neck, liver or kidney cancer. Specimen: CD4+ or CD8+ T cells sorted from blood, collected in a trial of the OX40 agonist ivuxolimab. This chain uses TRBV11-1 with TRBJ2-3, with D maybe TRBD1 (5 bases). CDR3 amino acids: CASSLGTNAGVDTQYF. CDR3 coding DNA: TGTGCCAGCAGCTTAGGGACAAATGCCGGAGTGGATACGCAGTATTTT.